These 29 T cell receptor beta chains share one sample of origin, sequenced in a study of technical replicates of blood from a few donors. The table came from immunoSEQ multiplex PCR; TCRdb's copy has only in-frame clones and leaves some out. In the table there are 84,000 or so clones, 93% of which are singletons. The sample comprised T cells isolated from PBMCs. Receptors were obtained from a human donor in good health.

In its sample, this clone was seen a few times. The chain's CDR3 is CASSPRGAVGYTF. The CDR3 DNA is TGTGCCAGCAGCCCCCGTGGGGCAGTTGGCTACACCTTC. This rearrangement joins TRBV7-8 to TRBJ1-2; tentatively, D is TRBD1 (5 bases). V shed 5 bases and J shed 7 bases, with 14 bases lying between them. This CDR3 spans 13 amino acids. Germline loops: CDR1 SGHVS, CDR2 FQNEAQ. Full variable domain (rest looked up from reference TRBV7-8 and TRBJ1-2): GAGVSQSPRYKVAKRGQDVALRCDPISGHVSLFWYQQALGQGPEFLTYFQNEAQLDKSGLPSDRFFAERPEGSVSTLKIQRTQQEDSAVYLCASSPRGAVGYTFGSGTRLTVV.

The V and J genes are TRBV4-1 and TRBJ1-4; TRBD1 aligns across 7 bases. V lost 3 bases, J lost 5 bases, and 6 bases stayed unmatched. From germline, CDR1 is MGHRA and CDR2 YSYEKL. This CDR3 region has 15 residues. The CDR3 sequence: CASSHPGQENEKLFF. CDR3 bases: TGCGCCAGCAGCCACCCTGGACAGGAAAATGAAAAACTGTTTTTT.

The chain links TRBV11-2 to TRBJ2-7; a weak D match, TRBD2 (6 bases). The ends were cut back, 0 bases at V and 5 bases at J, with 17 bases in the middle. CDR3 size: 16 residues. Germline CDR1 and CDR2: SGHAT and FQNNGV. CDR3 nucleotide sequence: TGTGCCAGCAGCTTAGATCTCTCGGAGGGCCTTAACGAGCAGTACTTC. This encodes CASSLDLSEGLNEQYF.

The chain joins TRBV18 to TRBJ2-5; a possible D gene is TRBD2 (5 bases). Trimming pared 2 bases from V and 0 bases from J, leaving 10 bases between. CDR3 length equals 15 residues. The V gene's germline CDR1 is KGHSH and CDR2 LQKENI. CDR3 residues: CASSPGAEYQETQYF. Here the CDR3 DNA reads TGTGCCAGCTCACCAGGAGCGGAGTACCAAGAGACCCAGTACTTC.

J is TRBJ2-7 and V is TRBV6-6; D possibly corresponds to TRBD1 (5 bases). Trimming left V 4 bases short and J 2 bases short, with 9 bases between. The V gene's germline CDR1 is MNHNY and CDR2 SVGAGI (reference sequence). The CDR3 covers 13 residues. CDR3 protein: CASSFPGTYEQYF. DNA of the CDR3: TGTGCCAGCAGTTTCCCAGGGACCTACGAGCAGTACTTC.

The chain joins TRBV14 to TRBJ1-1, with D possibly being TRBD1 (5 bases). Germline loops: CDR1 SGHDN, CDR2 FVKESK. This CDR3 has 14 residues. With 4 bases removed from V and 4 bases from J, the gap between germline ends came to 13 bases. CDR3 sequence: CASSLGDFGTEAFF. DNA for the CDR3: TGTGCCAGCAGCCTAGGGGATTTCGGCACTGAAGCTTTCTTT.

This chain uses TRBV5-1 with TRBJ2-4, with D tentatively TRBD1 (5 bases). CDR1 SGHRS and CDR2 YFSETQ come from the germline V gene. CDR3 length: 15 residues. Trimming took off 6 bases at V and 0 bases at J, with 13 bases between the two ends. CDR3 DNA: TGCGCCAGCACCCGACAGCCCCTAGCCAAAAACATTCAGTACTTC. Residues: CASTRQPLAKNIQYF. Using reference TRBV5-1 and TRBJ2-4 for the parts outside the CDR3, the full variable domain is KAGVTQTPRYLIKTRGQQVTLSCSPISGHRSVSWYQQTPGQGLQFLFEYFSETQRNKGNFPGRFSGRQFSNSRSEMNVSTLELGDSALYLCASTRQPLAKNIQYFGAGTRLSVL.

V gene TRBV19 combines with J gene TRBJ2-7, with 10 bases identical to TRBD2. This CDR3 has 13 residues. The V segment lost 5 bases and the J segment 5 bases; nucleotides outside the gene matches: 3. Germline values: CDR1 LNHDA, CDR2 SQIVND (reference sequence). This CDR3 is CASSELAGDEQYF. The CDR3 nucleotides read TGTGCCAGTAGTGAGCTAGCGGGAGACGAGCAGTACTTC.

This clone was seen once. The chain couples TRBV6-5 to TRBJ2-3; 8 nucleotides align to TRBD1. Germline values: CDR1 MNHEY, CDR2 SVGAGI. CDR3 length: 14 residues. V shed 5 bases, J shed 3 bases, and the junction held 4 bases outside the gene matches. The CDR3 spells CASSQRTGTDTQYF. DNA for the CDR3: TGTGCCAGCAGTCAGCGGACAGGGACAGATACGCAGTATTTT.

The chain joins TRBV18 to TRBJ2-2, with 8 nucleotides matching TRBD2. The trim removed 2 bases at V and 7 bases at J, leaving 6 bases unmatched. This CDR3 has 15 residues. Germline V gene lookup returns CDR1 KGHSH and CDR2 LQKENI. CDR3 loop: CASSPEAGANGELFF. CDR3 nucleotides: TGTGCCAGCTCACCAGAAGCGGGGGCTAACGGGGAGCTGTTTTTT.

The chain carries TRBV19 and TRBJ1-2, with 7 bases identical to TRBD1. CDR3 length: 12 amino acids. J lost 6 bases, V lost 9 bases, and 7 bases had no gene match. The germline CDR1 and CDR2 sequences are LNHDA and SQIVND (reference sequence). The CDR3 DNA is TGTGCCAGCTACAGGGGAGCGGATGGCTACACCTTC. It yields the protein CASYRGADGYTF.

The chain links TRBV7-8 to TRBJ2-2, with 7 positions matching TRBD2. The CDR3 totals 16 residues. The junction had 11 bases not matched to a gene; V was cut back by 3 bases and J by 7 bases. CDR1 and CDR2 (germline): SGHVS, FQNEAQ. CDR3 bases: TGTGCCAGCAGCTTCAGACTAGCCGGAGGGCACGGGGAGCTGTTTTTT. This gives the protein CASSFRLAGGHGELFF. Full variable domain (outside the CDR3, taken from reference TRBV7-8 and TRBJ2-2): GAGVSQSPRYKVAKRGQDVALRCDPISGHVSLFWYQQALGQGPEFLTYFQNEAQLDKSGLPSDRFFAERPEGSVSTLKIQRTQQEDSAVYLCASSFRLAGGHGELFFGEGSRLTVL.

The chain links TRBV19 to TRBJ2-7, with 14 bases fitting TRBD2. The CDR3 contains 15 residues. The V gene's germline CDR1 is LNHDA and CDR2 SQIVND (reference sequence). The V segment lost 9 bases and the J segment 4 bases; nucleotides outside the gene matches: 8. CDR3 sequence reads: CASNYGTSGSYEQYF. The CDR3 coding sequence is TGTGCCAGCAACTACGGGACTAGCGGGAGTTACGAGCAGTACTTC.

J is TRBJ2-5 and V is TRBV4-1; 7 positions match TRBD1. The germline CDR1 and CDR2 sequences are MGHRA and YSYEKL. The V and J ends lost 4 bases and 3 bases, in that order; junction bases with no gene match: 5. This CDR3 is built from 14 residues. CDR3 sequence reads: CASSPRTGEETQYF. CDR3 nucleotides: TGCGCCAGCAGCCCCCGGACAGGAGAAGAGACCCAGTACTTC.

The chain couples TRBV29-1 to TRBJ2-5; 7 nucleotides match TRBD1. Germline V gives CDR1 SQVTM, CDR2 ANQGSEA. The ends lost 8 bases at V and 4 bases at J; junction bases unmatched: 10. The CDR3 loop spans 13 amino acids. CDR3 amino acids: CSYLTGLGETQYF. Written as DNA, the CDR3 is TGCAGCTACTTGACAGGGTTGGGAGAGACCCAGTACTTC.

This clone has a handful of counts. The rearrangement joins TRBV5-6 to TRBJ2-1, with D perhaps TRBD2 (6 bases). Trimming removed 0 bases from V and 2 bases from J, with 6 bases in between. There are 14 residues in the CDR3. Looked up from germline, CDR1 is SGHDT and CDR2 is YYEEEE. The DNA for the CDR3 is TGTGCCAGCAGCTTGGGGGGGGCCTACAATGAGCAGTTCTTC. This sequence encodes CASSLGGAYNEQFF. Filled out from reference TRBV5-6 and TRBJ2-1, the complete variable domain reads DAGVTQSPTHLIKTRGQQVTLRCSPKSGHDTVSWYQQALGQGPQFIFQYYEEEERQRGNFPDRFSGHQFPNYSSELNVNALLLGDSALYLCASSLGGAYNEQFFGPGTRLTVL.

The chain carries TRBV11-2 and TRBJ2-1, with D possibly TRBD2 on 6 matching bases. Germline CDR1 is SGHAT and CDR2 is FQNNGV. Trimming took 5 bases from V and 9 from J, leaving 23 bases between them. The length of the CDR3 is 16 residues. The CDR3 sequence: CASSPPPGLISAEQFF. CDR3 coding DNA: TGTGCCAGCAGCCCGCCACCGGGACTTATTTCGGCTGAGCAGTTCTTC.

This clone was detected once. The chain combines TRBV19 with TRBJ1-5; tentative D call: TRBD1 (6 bases). The V gene's germline CDR1 is LNHDA and CDR2 SQIVND (reference sequence). The CDR3 has 14 residues. V lost 5 bases to trimming and J lost 3 bases, with 11 bases between them. The CDR3 DNA is TGTGCCAGTAGTCACCGGGACATCAATCAGCCCCAGCATTTT. Its protein product is CASSHRDINQPQHF.

This rearrangement joins TRBV5-4 to TRBJ2-5; TRBD2 agrees at 10 bases. The CDR3 is 15 residues long. Germline CDR1 and CDR2: SGHNT and YYREEE (reference sequence). J gave up 5 bases and V 5 bases, and 9 bases lay outside the gene matches. The CDR3 region is CASSAAGGPQETQYF. The CDR3 region has the DNA TGTGCCAGCAGTGCAGCGGGAGGGCCACAGGAGACCCAGTACTTC.

This chain links TRBV6-5 with TRBJ2-7; a possible D gene is TRBD1 (5 bases). The CDR3 consists of 12 residues. Germline-derived CDR1 and CDR2 are MNHEY and SVGAGI. Trimming removed 7 bases at V and 2 bases at J, with 9 bases between. The CDR3 spells CASTGHAYEQYF. The CDR3 DNA sequence: TGTGCCAGCACCGGACACGCCTACGAGCAGTACTTC.

The chain links TRBV5-6 to TRBJ1-2; tentative D call: TRBD1 (5 bases). The CDR3 is made up of 14 amino acids. V was clipped by 0 bases and J by 4 bases, with 10 bases between them. Germline V gene lookup returns CDR1 SGHDT and CDR2 YYEEEE. The CDR3 protein is CASSLGGVLYGYTF. The CDR3 region has the DNA TGTGCCAGCAGCTTGGGGGGGGTCCTCTATGGCTACACCTTC.

V gene TRBV5-8 combines with J gene TRBJ1-4; TRBD1 might be the D (6 bases). This CDR3 contains 15 residues. Germline CDR1 SGHTS, CDR2 YDEGEE. V shed 4 bases and J shed 2 bases, with 12 bases lying between them. Here the CDR3 DNA reads TGTGCCAGCAGCGACCGACAGGTCACTAATGAAAAACTGTTTTTT. This translates into CASSDRQVTNEKLFF. Filled out from reference TRBV5-8 and TRBJ1-4, the complete variable domain reads EAGVTQSPTHLIKTRGQQATLRCSPISGHTSVYWYQQALGLGLQFLLWYDEGEERNRGNFPPRFSGRQFPNYSSELNVNALELEDSALYLCASSDRQVTNEKLFFGSGTQLSVL.

The chain carries TRBV5-1 and TRBJ2-2, with a tentative D call TRBD1 (6 bases). This CDR3 comprises 16 residues. V was pared by 0 bases and J by 7 bases, with 16 bases between. Germline V lookup: CDR1 SGHRS, CDR2 YFSETQ. CDR3 sequence: CASSLAPVDRSGELFF. CDR3 sequence (DNA): TGCGCCAGCAGCTTGGCCCCTGTCGACAGGAGCGGGGAGCTGTTTTTT.

The V call is TRBV7-7, the J call TRBJ2-1; 10 positions match TRBD1. The trim removed 5 bases at V and 0 bases at J, leaving 4 bases unmatched. The CDR3 is 16 residues long. CDR1 and CDR2 (germline): SSHAT, FNYEAQ (reference sequence). This CDR3 reads CASSLGQGSSYNEQFF. The CDR3 bases are TGTGCCAGCAGCCTGGGACAGGGGAGCTCCTACAATGAGCAGTTCTTC. Full variable domain (remainder filled in from reference TRBV7-7 and TRBJ2-1): GAGVSQSPRYKVTKRGQDVTLRCDPISSHATLYWYQQALGQGPEFLTYFNYEAQPDKSGLPSDRFSAERPEGSISTLTIQRTEQRDSAMYRCASSLGQGSSYNEQFFGPGTRLTVL.

The J gene is TRBJ2-1, the V gene TRBV18; TRBD2 matches at 11 bases. CDR1 and CDR2 from the germline V gene are KGHSH and LQKENI. The CDR3 is made up of 18 amino acids. V shed 0 bases and J 1 base; nucleotides not matched to a gene: 5. In nucleotides, the CDR3 is TGTGCCAGCTCACCACCGGGCCTAGCGGGGGGATCCTACAATGAGCAGTTCTTC. This encodes CASSPPGLAGGSYNEQFF. The complete variable domain, with remaining parts taken from reference TRBV18 and TRBJ2-1, reads NAGVMQNPRHLVRRRGQEARLRCSPMKGHSHVYWYRQLPEEGLKFMVYLQKENIIDESGMPKERFSAEFPKEGPSILRIQQVVRGDSAAYFCASSPPGLAGGSYNEQFFGPGTRLTVL.

The V gene is TRBV10-2, the J gene TRBJ2-7; a weak D match, TRBD2 (6 bases). The CDR3 consists of 11 residues. V was trimmed by 7 bases and J by 6 bases, leaving 10 bases between them. Germline V gives CDR1 WSHSY, CDR2 SAAADI. CDR3 DNA: TGCGCCAGCACTTGGGGGGTCGAGCAGTACTTC. Translating gives CASTWGVEQYF.

V is TRBV7-9 and J is TRBJ2-1; D gene ambiguous. The V and J ends lost 1 base and 10 bases respectively, with 17 bases between them. The CDR3 consists of 15 residues. From germline, CDR1 is SEHNR and CDR2 FQNEAQ (reference sequence). Here the CDR3 reads CASSLVRVILTEQFF. As DNA, the CDR3 is TGTGCCAGCAGCTTAGTACGAGTCATTTTGACAGAGCAGTTCTTC.

The chain joins TRBV2 to TRBJ2-6; TRBD1 aligns across 7 bases. V lost 4 bases and J lost 2; bases outside the gene matches: 8. The CDR3 is 17 amino acids. From germline, CDR1 is SNHLY and CDR2 FYNNEI. CDR3 coding DNA: TGTGCCAGCAGTGGGGACAGTAGGGGGCCTGGGGCCAACGTCCTGACTTTC. This sequence encodes CASSGDSRGPGANVLTF. Looking up the rest from reference TRBV2 and TRBJ2-6 gives the full variable domain: EPEVTQTPSHQVTQMGQEVILRCVPISNHLYFYWYRQILGQKVEFLVSFYNNEISEKSEIFDDQFSVERPDGSNFTLKIRSTKLEDSAMYFCASSGDSRGPGANVLTFGAGSRLTVL.

The chain joins TRBV27 to TRBJ2-1; 10 nucleotides match TRBD1. The length of the CDR3 is 16 residues. Per germline, CDR1 MNHEY and CDR2 SMNVEV (reference sequence). J was trimmed by 4 bases and V by 5 bases; bases with no gene match: 8. The DNA for the CDR3 is TGTGCCAGCAGTCGCCCGGGGGACAGGGGTTACAATGAGCAGTTCTTC. Amino acid sequence: CASSRPGDRGYNEQFF.